The 18 T cell receptor beta chains below were found in one sample sequenced in a study of OX40 agonist ivuxolimab in advanced cancers. Repertoires were generated with immunoSEQ multiplex PCR, while TCRdb's copy carries only in-frame clones and drops some. The table has 40,000 to 55,000 clones, 85% to 90% seen once. Specimen: CD4+ or CD8+ T cells sorted from blood, collected in a trial of the OX40 agonist ivuxolimab. The source of these receptors is an adult with an advanced solid tumor such as melanoma, head and neck, liver or kidney cancer.

The rearrangement links TRBV5-1 to TRBJ2-3, with a tentative D call TRBD2 (6 bases). V gave up 4 bases and J gave up 4 bases, with 16 bases separating them. The CDR3 loop spans 15 amino acids. Germline CDR1 SGHRS, CDR2 YFSETQ. The CDR3 spells CASSPGGIYADTQYF. DNA for the CDR3: TGCGCCAGCAGCCCTGGAGGGATTTACGCAGATACGCAGTATTTT.

This clone was counted once. The genes are TRBV7-3 and TRBJ2-7, with unresolved D. This CDR3 comprises 16 residues. CDR1 is SGHTA, CDR2 FQGTGA, per germline. The V end was cut by 5 bases, the J end by 2 bases, with 19 bases between. The CDR3 loop reads CASSKSGPETAYEQYF. CDR3 sequence (DNA): TGTGCCAGCAGCAAATCGGGCCCCGAGACCGCCTACGAGCAGTACTTC.

CDR3 sequence: CASSSGHYNSPLHF. The CDR3, as DNA: TGTGCCTCCTCTTCAGGCCACTATAATTCACCCCTCCACTTT. The chain uses TRBV30 and TRBJ1-6; D gene ambiguous. CDR1 is GTSNPN and CDR2 is SVGIG in the germline V gene (reference sequence). The CDR3 has 14 residues. V shed 7 bases and J shed 3 bases, with 13 bases lying between them.

The chain combines TRBV5-5 with TRBJ1-5, with TRBD1 as a possible D gene (5 bases). Per the germline V gene, CDR1 is SGHKS and CDR2 is YYEKEE (reference sequence). V lost 3 bases to trimming and J lost 1 base, with 14 bases between them. The CDR3 has 16 amino acids. CDR3 loop: CASSYLPRDSNQPQHF. The CDR3 coding sequence is TGTGCCAGCAGCTACTTACCCAGGGACAGCAATCAGCCCCAGCATTTT.

V usage is TRBV5-1 and J usage is TRBJ2-7; D is uncertain. Germline V gene sequence: CDR1 SGHRS, CDR2 YFSETQ. CDR3 length equals 13 residues. V was cut by 3 bases and J by 0 bases, with 7 bases left in between. The chain's CDR3 is CASSSGSSYEQYF. CDR3 bases: TGCGCCAGCAGCTCCGGGTCCTCCTACGAGCAGTACTTC.

V is TRBV5-5 and J is TRBJ1-5, with 7 bases identical to TRBD1. Germline V CDR1 and CDR2: SGHKS, YYEKEE (reference sequence). The CDR3 loop spans 17 amino acids. The V gene end was trimmed by 4 bases and the J gene end by 0 bases; junction bases not matched to a gene: 10. The CDR3 loop is CASSASTGSYSNQPQHF. CDR3 coding DNA: TGTGCCAGCAGCGCCTCGACAGGGAGTTATAGCAATCAGCCCCAGCATTTT.

The chain recombines TRBV5-1 with TRBJ1-3, with D hard to call. The CDR3 extends over 15 amino acids. CDR1 and CDR2 from the germline V gene are SGHRS and YFSETQ. The V end was cut by 6 bases, the J end by 8 bases, with 21 bases between. CDR3 nucleotides: TGCGCCAGCAAGCTTCCGACGTCAGAGGAAGACACCATATATTTT. Translation gives CASKLPTSEEDTIYF. Supplemented by reference TRBV5-1 and TRBJ1-3, the full variable domain reads KAGVTQTPRYLIKTRGQQVTLSCSPISGHRSVSWYQQTPGQGLQFLFEYFSETQRNKGNFPGRFSGRQFSNSRSEMNVSTLELGDSALYLCASKLPTSEEDTIYFGEGSWLTVV.

V is TRBV6-5 and J is TRBJ2-5; 7 nucleotides align to TRBD1. This CDR3 spans 12 amino acids. Trimming at V came to 6 bases and at J to 4 bases, leaving 2 bases not matched to a gene. In germline, CDR1 is MNHEY, CDR2 SVGAGI. CDR3 sequence (DNA): TGTGCCAGCAGACAGGGGCCAGAGACCCAGTACTTC. Its protein is CASRQGPETQYF.

CDR3 in amino acids: CASSSTPQGANSPLHF. The CDR3 region has the DNA TGCGCCAGCAGCTCGACCCCGCAGGGGGCAAATTCACCCCTCCACTTT. V usage is TRBV5-1 and J usage is TRBJ1-6, with TRBD1 matching 8 bases. The CDR3 contains 16 residues. Germline V gene lookup returns CDR1 SGHRS and CDR2 YFSETQ. Trimming removed 3 bases from V and 7 bases from J; junction bases left unmatched: 9.

CDR3 sequence (DNA): TGTGCCAGCAGTCACAATCGGGTCGATGTCTTTTCGAGGACAGATACGCAGTATTTT. Residues: CASSHNRVDVFSRTDTQYF. V and J are TRBV27 and TRBJ2-3; D unclear. CDR3 size: 19 residues. CDR1 MNHEY and CDR2 SMNVEV come from the germline V gene (reference sequence). V was pared by 5 bases and J by 3 bases, with 27 bases between.

The V gene is TRBV30, the J gene TRBJ2-4; 8 nucleotides match TRBD1. The CDR3 extends over 12 amino acids. Trimming removed 4 bases from V and 13 bases from J; junction bases left unmatched: 9. CDR1 is GTSNPN and CDR2 is SVGIG in the germline V gene (reference sequence). The CDR3 region has the DNA TGTGCCTGGACCCGACAGGGGAGTCTCCAGTACTTC. This codes for CAWTRQGSLQYF.

This chain joins TRBV6-1 and TRBJ1-2; TRBD1 might be the D (6 bases). Per germline, CDR1 MNHNS and CDR2 SASEGT. The V end lost 1 base, the J end lost 8 bases, and 11 bases lay between the germline ends. The CDR3 sequence is 13 residues long. The DNA of the CDR3 is TGTGCCAGCAGTGAAGGGGGGCTGAGCGGCTACACCTTC. Translation: CASSEGGLSGYTF.

This rearrangement joins TRBV6-6 to TRBJ2-7, with TRBD1 matching 7 bases. CDR1 and CDR2 (germline): MNHNY, SVGAGI (reference sequence). After removal of 8 bases from V and 3 bases from J, the junction contained 7 bases not matched to a gene. The CDR3 sequence is 13 residues long. CDR3 bases: TGTGCCAGCGGCCGGGACAGTAACTACGAGCAGTACTTC. It yields the protein CASGRDSNYEQYF.

The chain joins TRBV2 to TRBJ1-4; D is uncertain. The ends were cut back, 6 bases at V and 8 bases at J, with 25 bases in the middle. Germline V lookup: CDR1 SNHLY, CDR2 FYNNEI. The CDR3 length is 17 residues. The CDR3 bases are TGTGCCAGCAGGGACTCTCAAAACCCGGGATTATCGGAAAAACTGTTTTTT. It codes for CASRDSQNPGLSEKLFF.

The chain recombines TRBV27 with TRBJ2-1; no definite D call. The CDR3 sequence is 15 residues long. From germline, CDR1 is MNHEY and CDR2 SMNVEV (reference sequence). V was cut by 5 bases and J by 8 bases, with 19 bases left in between. As DNA, the CDR3 is TGTGCCAGCAGTATTCGGGCAGTAGGTGGGGATGAGCAGTTCTTC. Amino acid sequence: CASSIRAVGGDEQFF.

This clone appeared a single time. The chain links TRBV7-8 to TRBJ2-6; D unclear. Per germline, CDR1 SGHVS and CDR2 FQNEAQ. CDR3 length: 18 amino acids. Trimming cost V 1 base and J 0 bases, with 13 bases left between them. The CDR3 loop reads CASSLDKPNYSGANVLTF. The CDR3 DNA reads TGTGCCAGCAGCTTAGATAAACCAAATTACTCTGGGGCCAACGTCCTGACTTTC.

As regards this clone: The junction departs from germline at one end; a sequencing error may be responsible. The chain employs TRBV19 and TRBJ2-5, with 11 bases lining up with TRBD1. Germline-derived CDR1 and CDR2 are LNHDA and SQIVND (reference sequence). CDR3 size: 13 residues. The CDR3, as DNA: TGCGCCAGTAGGACAGGGGGCGAAGAGACCCAGTACTTC. Its translation: CASRTGGEETQYF.

J is TRBJ1-3 and V is TRBV2; a weak D match, TRBD1 (5 bases). Trimming removed 8 bases at V and 0 bases at J, with 17 bases between. Germline loops: CDR1 SNHLY, CDR2 FYNNEI. The length of the CDR3 is 16 residues. This CDR3 is CASGGEIPPSGNTIYF. DNA of the CDR3: TGTGCCAGCGGGGGGGAGATCCCCCCCTCTGGAAACACCATATATTTT.